The entry below gives a single TCR beta chain sequence along with its context. The entry originates in a study of T cells after somatic rescue of genetic block. Sequenced by immunoSEQ multiplex PCR; TCRdb stores in-frame clones only, minus some. The table records about 10,000 clones, just under 75% of them present only once. The CDR3 is 13 residues long. V lost 9 bases to trimming and J lost 4 bases; unmatched junction nucleotides: 4. CDR1 is MNHNS and CDR2 is SASEGT in the germline V gene. The receptor comes from a boy aged 5-17 years. Sequencing used peripheral blood mononuclear cells (PBMCs). This chain links TRBV6-1 with TRBJ2-7; 12 positions agree with TRBD2. In DNA form, the CDR3 reads TGTGCCAGTTATGGACTAGCGGGGTACGAGCAGTACTTC. Translated, it gives CASYGLAGYEQYF.